The sequence of this T cell receptor beta chain was determined in a study of PD-1 blockade in classical Hodgkin lymphoma. As to time point: cycle 4 day 1 (C4D1), after more than five weeks of nivolumab. Each of the patients experienced relapse following autologous stem cell transplantation, and their brentuximab vedotin exposure differed. TCRdb's copy holds only in-frame clones and misses some; the assay was immunoSEQ multiplex PCR. The data hold around 60,000 clones, with around nine tenths observed a single time. Trimming stripped 1 base from V and 0 bases from J, with 13 bases between. Germline V gives CDR1 LGHNA, CDR2 YNFKEQ. The CDR3 is made up of 16 amino acids.

The receptor comes from a human donor with classical Hodgkin lymphoma. The chain has TRBV4-2 and TRBJ2-7; D is unclear. Source: peripheral blood mononuclear cells (PBMCs), taken before the fourth cycle of nivolumab. In DNA form, the CDR3 reads TGTGCCAGCAGCCAAGCCCGGCTCGTCAGCTCCTACGAGCAGTACTTC. It codes for CASSQARLVSSYEQYF.